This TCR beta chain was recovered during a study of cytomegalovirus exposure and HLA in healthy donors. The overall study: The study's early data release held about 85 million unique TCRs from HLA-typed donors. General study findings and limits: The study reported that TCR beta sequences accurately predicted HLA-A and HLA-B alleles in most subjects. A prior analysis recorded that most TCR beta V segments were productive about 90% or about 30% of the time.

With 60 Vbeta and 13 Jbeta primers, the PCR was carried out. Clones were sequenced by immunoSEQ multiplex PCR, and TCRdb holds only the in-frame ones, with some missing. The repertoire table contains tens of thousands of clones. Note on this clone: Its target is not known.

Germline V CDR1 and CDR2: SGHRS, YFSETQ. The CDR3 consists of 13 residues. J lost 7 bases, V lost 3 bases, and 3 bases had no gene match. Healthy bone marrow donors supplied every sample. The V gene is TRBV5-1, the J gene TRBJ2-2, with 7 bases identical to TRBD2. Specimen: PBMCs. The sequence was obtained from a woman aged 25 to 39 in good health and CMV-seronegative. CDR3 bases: TGCGCCAGCAGCTCCGGACTAGACGGGGAGCTGTTTTTT. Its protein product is CASSSGLDGELFF.